Presented here are 22 T cell receptor beta chains from one specimen sequenced in a study of blood T cell repertoires in COVID-19. This table comes from immunoSEQ multiplex PCR, and its TCRdb copy is limited to in-frame clones, with some not included. Here the sample spans 190,000 or so clones, around 91% being singletons. The specimen was peripheral blood. The receptors shown here come from a man in his fifties or sixties with acute or convalescent COVID-19.

This chain uses TRBV14 with TRBJ1-2; 8 nucleotides match TRBD1. Germline V lookup: CDR1 SGHDN, CDR2 FVKESK. The junction had 0 bases not matched to a gene; V was cut back by 3 bases and J by 0 bases. This CDR3 spans 14 amino acids. The CDR3 is CASSQTGANYGYTF. CDR3 DNA sequence: TGTGCCAGCAGCCAGACAGGGGCTAACTATGGCTACACCTTC.

V is TRBV4-3 and J is TRBJ2-5, with D maybe TRBD2 (5 bases). Trimming left V 0 bases short and J 7 bases short, with 21 bases between. This CDR3 has 17 amino acids. Germline CDR1 is LGHNA and CDR2 is YSLEER. In nucleotides, the CDR3 is TGCGCCAGCAGCCAAGATGCGGGTGGGGTAGCGTCGGTGACCCAGTACTTC. Translation: CASSQDAGGVASVTQYF.

The chain couples TRBV28 to TRBJ2-7, with D possibly matching TRBD1 (5 bases). The CDR3 covers 15 residues. The germline V gene encodes CDR1 MDHEN and CDR2 SYDVKM. V dropped 7 bases and J dropped 9 bases, with 25 bases sitting between them. For the CDR3, the DNA is TGTGCCAGCACGTGGGGCGACACCCTAAACCTCGGGCAGTACTTC. Translated, it gives CASTWGDTLNLGQYF.

DNA of the CDR3: TGCAGCGTTGAGACCAGCGGTTACTCCTACGAGCAGTACTTC. This encodes CSVETSGYSYEQYF. The J gene is TRBJ2-7, the V gene TRBV29-1, with a weak D call TRBD2 (5 bases). Per germline, CDR1 SQVTM and CDR2 ANQGSEA. The CDR3 consists of 14 residues. V was clipped by 3 bases and J by 0 bases, with 12 bases between them.

V and J are TRBV11-3 and TRBJ2-2; unclear D gene. The germline V gene encodes CDR1 SGHNT and CDR2 YENEEA. CDR3 length equals 13 residues. V was shortened by 4 bases and J by 6 bases, with 9 bases between the two germline ends. CDR3: CASSSHSSGELFF. CDR3 nucleotide sequence: TGTGCCAGCAGCTCGCACAGCTCCGGGGAGCTGTTTTTT.

The chain combines TRBV28 with TRBJ1-1; D is uncertain. Germline assignment: CDR1 MDHEN and CDR2 SYDVKM. The CDR3 length is 17 residues. With 3 bases removed from V and 3 bases from J, the gap between germline ends came to 20 bases. This CDR3 reads CASSLPGEFGGHTEAFF. The CDR3 DNA reads TGTGCCAGCAGTTTGCCCGGCGAGTTTGGAGGGCACACTGAAGCTTTCTTT.

This clone was seen just once. The chain combines TRBV14 with TRBJ2-1; TRBD2 aligns across 15 bases. The CDR3 is 19 residues long. V trimming: 2 bases; J trimming: 4 bases; junction bases outside the gene matches: 9. Germline V gene lookup returns CDR1 SGHDN and CDR2 FVKESK. The DNA for the CDR3 is TGTGCCAGCAGCCAATGGACTAGCGGGAGGGCCGGGGCTTACAATGAGCAGTTCTTC. It encodes CASSQWTSGRAGAYNEQFF.

In DNA, the CDR3 is TGTGCCAGCAGCCGGAGGGGCATTCACGAGCAGTACGTC. It is translated as CASSRRGIHEQYV. This chain links TRBV9 with TRBJ2-7; D possibly corresponds to TRBD2 (6 bases). V was clipped by 4 bases and J by 5 bases, with 13 bases between them. The CDR3 contains 13 residues. Germline values: CDR1 SGDLS, CDR2 YYNGEE.

Only one count was recorded for this clone. This chain links TRBV2 with TRBJ2-5; perhaps TRBD1 as D (6 bases). The CDR3 spans 14 residues. Looked up from germline, CDR1 is SNHLY and CDR2 is FYNNEI. Trimming removed 6 bases at V and 2 bases at J, with 13 bases between. For the CDR3, the DNA is TGTGCCAGCAGGAGAGGGACAAATCAAGAGACCCAGTACTTC. Encoded protein: CASRRGTNQETQYF.

The chain employs TRBV19 and TRBJ1-2; TRBD1 agrees at 12 bases. The germline V gene has CDR1 LNHDA and CDR2 SQIVND (reference sequence). The J segment lost 8 bases and the V segment lost 6 bases, leaving 7 bases of the junction unmatched. CDR3 length: 14 residues. The DNA of the CDR3 is TGTGCCAGTAGCCGGGGACAGGGGGCAGTGGGCTACACCTTC. This sequence encodes CASSRGQGAVGYTF.

CDR3 sequence (DNA): TGTGCCAGCAGCCCCCGACTAGCGGCTGAAAATGAGCAGTTCTTC. This codes for CASSPRLAAENEQFF. The rearrangement uses TRBV3-1 (or the pseudogene TRBV3-2) and TRBJ2-1; 9 nucleotides agree with TRBD2. Germline values: CDR1 LGHDT, CDR2 YNNKEL (reference sequence). This CDR3 contains 15 residues. V dropped 4 bases and J dropped 7; count of bases not matched to a gene: 8.

The DNA for the CDR3 is TGTGCCAGCAGTTTAATGGGGGCAGACGATGAGCAGTTCTTC. Amino acid sequence: CASSLMGADDEQFF. The rearrangement joins TRBV28 to TRBJ2-1; TRBD1 might be the D (6 bases). Germline V gene data show CDR1 as MDHEN and CDR2 as SYDVKM. V was pared by 2 bases and J by 8 bases, with 13 bases between. CDR3 length: 14 amino acids.

This chain links TRBV5-4 with TRBJ2-3; TRBD1 matches at 11 bases. The V segment lost 4 bases and the J segment 6 bases; nucleotides outside the gene matches: 4. Germline CDR1 is SGHNT and CDR2 is YYREEE (reference sequence). CDR3 length: 14 amino acids. Written as DNA, the CDR3 is TGTGCCAGCAGCGCGGACAGGGGGCCGGATACGCAGTATTTT. Translation gives CASSADRGPDTQYF. The variable domain in full, with the rest retrieved from reference TRBV5-4 and TRBJ2-3, is ETGVTQSPTHLIKTRGQQVTLRCSSQSGHNTVSWYQQALGQGPQFIFQYYREEENGRGNFPPRFSGLQFPNYSSELNVNALELDDSALYLCASSADRGPDTQYFGPGTRLTVL.

The chain has TRBV20-1 and TRBJ1-1; TRBD1 aligns across 9 bases. CDR3 length: 14 residues. V gave up 3 bases and J gave up 1 base; unmatched junction bases: 3. Germline assignment: CDR1 DFQATT and CDR2 SNEGSKA (reference sequence). CDR3: CSASGDRENTEAFF. CDR3 sequence (DNA): TGCAGTGCTAGTGGGGACAGGGAGAACACTGAAGCTTTCTTT.

The V call is TRBV18, the J call TRBJ2-7; 7 bases line up with TRBD1. Losses at the gene ends were 5 bases for V and 7 bases for J; bases not matched to a gene: 14. CDR3 length: 15 residues. Germline CDR1 KGHSH, CDR2 LQKENI. The CDR3 DNA reads TGTGCCAGCTCAAATACTCCTACAGGGGTCCGGGAGCAGTACTTC. It yields the protein CASSNTPTGVREQYF. The complete variable domain, with remaining parts taken from reference TRBV18 and TRBJ2-7, reads NAGVMQNPRHLVRRRGQEARLRCSPMKGHSHVYWYRQLPEEGLKFMVYLQKENIIDESGMPKERFSAEFPKEGPSILRIQQVVRGDSAAYFCASSNTPTGVREQYFGPGTRLTVT.

The rearrangement links TRBV6-5 to TRBJ2-1; the D is unclear. The CDR3 spans 12 residues. In germline, CDR1 is MNHEY, CDR2 SVGAGI. V lost 6 bases to trimming and J lost 6 bases, with 9 bases between them. The CDR3 DNA sequence: TGTGCCAGCAGCCGCCACGGCAATGAGCAGTTCTTC. Translation gives CASSRHGNEQFF.

In its sample, this clone was seen once. The chain combines TRBV27 with TRBJ2-6, with a tentative D call TRBD2 (5 bases). The CDR3 is 19 residues long. CDR1 is MNHEY and CDR2 is SMNVEV in the germline V gene (reference sequence). V was shortened by 7 bases and J by 0 bases, with 22 bases between the two germline ends. The CDR3 region has the DNA TGTGCCAGCAAACATTTAGCCCCTAACGACTACTCTGGGGCCAACGTCCTGACTTTC. Encoded protein: CASKHLAPNDYSGANVLTF.

The chain recombines TRBV7-2 with TRBJ2-1; 7 bases agree with TRBD2. Germline V lookup: CDR1 SGHTA, CDR2 FQGNSA. The CDR3 is 15 residues long. J gave up 7 bases and V 4 bases, and 10 bases lay outside the gene matches. CDR3 sequence reads: CASSSRPGGRNEQFF. For the CDR3, the DNA is TGTGCCAGCAGCTCAAGACCGGGAGGTCGGAATGAGCAGTTCTTC. Looking up the rest from reference TRBV7-2 and TRBJ2-1 gives the full variable domain: GAGVSQSPSNKVTEKGKDVELRCDPISGHTALYWYRQSLGQGLEFLIYFQGNSAPDKSGLPSDRFSAERTGGSVSTLTIQRTQQEDSAVYLCASSSRPGGRNEQFFGPGTRLTVL.

V gene TRBV29-1 combines with J gene TRBJ1-1; tentatively, D is TRBD1 (6 bases). Looked up from germline, CDR1 is SQVTM and CDR2 is ANQGSEA. The CDR3 is 11 amino acids. Between the trimmed V and J ends, which lost 4 bases and 8 bases, there was a span of 11 bases. The CDR3 sequence: CSVVRGNEAFF. The CDR3 coding sequence is TGCAGCGTTGTCAGGGGTAACGAAGCTTTCTTT.

V usage is TRBV6-6 and J usage is TRBJ1-5; TRBD1 aligns across 7 bases. The trim removed 3 bases at V and 0 bases at J, leaving 5 bases unmatched. Per the germline V gene, CDR1 is MNHNY and CDR2 is SVGAGI (reference sequence). The CDR3 has 16 amino acids. CDR3 sequence: CASSYAGTDSNQPQHF. DNA for the CDR3: TGTGCCAGCAGTTATGCCGGGACAGATAGCAATCAGCCCCAGCATTTT.

The chain couples TRBV5-8 to TRBJ2-3, with D hard to call. This CDR3 spans 14 amino acids. Germline V gene sequence: CDR1 SGHTS, CDR2 YDEGEE. V was pared by 4 bases and J by 3 bases, with 12 bases between. The CDR3 DNA reads TGTGCCAGCAGCCCTTTACGGGTAACAGATACGCAGTATTTT. Its protein is CASSPLRVTDTQYF.

The chain has TRBV28 and TRBJ1-2; D is ambiguous. The CDR3 is made up of 13 amino acids. CDR1 and CDR2 from the germline V gene are MDHEN and SYDVKM. Trimming pared 2 bases from V and 4 bases from J, leaving 8 bases between. CDR3 in DNA: TGTGCCAGCAGTTTAAGACATCTCTATGGCTACACCTTC. It yields the protein CASSLRHLYGYTF.